This TCR beta chain was identified during a study of T cells after yellow fever vaccination. UMIs were added to TCR cDNA along with a universal primer site when it was made by 5'RACE template switching. TCRdb independently ran MiXCR on the 5' RACE reads; one entry per CDR3 protein. This sample has 600,000 to 750,000 distinct CDR3 sequences, with about 12% found just once. Study outcomes and limitations: Abundant clonotypes from the bulk population could get into FACS-sorted repertoires as contaminants. Among primary-vaccination clones, most reappeared after the booster, at around 97% for CD4 and around 91% for CD8.

This clonotype was observed many times. Its antigen is currently unknown. Germline V gives CDR1 MNHNS, CDR2 SASEGT. J was trimmed by 6 bases and V by 4 bases; bases with no gene match: 1. This CDR3 spans 12 amino acids. Sequenced here: PBMCs, sampled on the day of the yellow fever booster vaccination. The chain combines TRBV6-1 with TRBJ1-2; 8 bases are a match to TRBD1. The origin of this receptor is a man aged 25-40 years who received the YFV17D yellow fever vaccine. CDR3 sequence: CASSATGDGYTF. In nucleotides, the CDR3 is TGTGCCAGCAGTGCGACAGGGGATGGCTACACCTTC.